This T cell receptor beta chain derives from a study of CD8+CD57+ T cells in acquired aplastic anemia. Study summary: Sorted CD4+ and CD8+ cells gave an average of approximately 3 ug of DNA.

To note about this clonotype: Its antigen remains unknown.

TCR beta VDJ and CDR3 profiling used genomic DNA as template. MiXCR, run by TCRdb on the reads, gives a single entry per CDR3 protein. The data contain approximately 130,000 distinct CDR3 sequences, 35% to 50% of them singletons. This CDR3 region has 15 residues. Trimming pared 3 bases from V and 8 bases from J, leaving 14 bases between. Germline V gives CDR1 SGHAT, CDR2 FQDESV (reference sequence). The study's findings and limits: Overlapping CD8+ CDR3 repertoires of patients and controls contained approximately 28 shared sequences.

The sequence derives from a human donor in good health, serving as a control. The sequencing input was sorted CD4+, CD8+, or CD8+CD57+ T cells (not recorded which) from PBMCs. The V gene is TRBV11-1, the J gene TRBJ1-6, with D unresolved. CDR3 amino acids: CASSLTQQRDSPLHF. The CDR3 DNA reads TGTGCCAGCAGCTTGACGCAGCAGAGAGATTCACCCCTCCACTTT.